What follows describes a single TCR beta chain. The antigen it binds to is not known. The input lacks base qualities; no much larger clone sits a single base away. CDR1 and CDR2 are drawn from the germline V gene: SGHTA, FQGTGA. CDR3 length: 15 amino acids, cysteine to phenylalanine. Left in the record is the CDR3 DNA by itself, 45 bases read in frame from the first base. V was cut back by 4 bases and J by 8 bases, leaving a gap of 15 bases between them. The sample belongs to a study of control samples from healthy donors and cancer patients (TCRdb year 2020). Libraries were prepared through the immunoSEQ multiplex PCR assay. TCRdb obtained this table from immuneACCESS and retained in-frame rearrangements with V and J assigned. These tables miss some clones; where compared with another copy, unresolved V genes account for less than half of the shortfall, and the remainder is unexplained. Recorded for this sample are about 99,000 clones; approximately 90% of them occurred a single time. Together, the top ten hold about 18% of the sample.

The sequence is built from TRBV7-3 and TRBJ1-6; the D gene is possibly TRBD1, with 6 bases matching. The sequenced sample consisted of PBMCs. This receptor was identified in a man aged 55 to 69 with lung cancer. The CDR3 corresponds to CASSSQGLGHSPLHF. The DNA sequence is as follows: TGTGCCAGCAGCTCACAGGGTCTCGGGCATTCACCCCTCCACTTT. Supplemented by the reference TRBV7-3 and TRBJ1-6 proteins around the CDR3, the complete variable domain is GAGVSQTPSNKVTEKGKYVELRCDPISGHTALYWYRQSLGQGPEFLIYFQGTGAADDSGLPNDRFFAVRPEGSVSTLKIQRTERGDSAVYLCASSSQGLGHSPLHFGNGTRLTVT.